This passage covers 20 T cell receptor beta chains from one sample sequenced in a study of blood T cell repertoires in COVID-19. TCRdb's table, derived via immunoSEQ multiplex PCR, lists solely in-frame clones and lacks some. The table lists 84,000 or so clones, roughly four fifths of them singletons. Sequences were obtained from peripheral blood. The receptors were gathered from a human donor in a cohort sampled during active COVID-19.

CDR3: CASSSGAGQPQHF. CDR3 nucleotides: TGTGCCAGCAGCTCAGGGGCAGGTCAGCCCCAGCATTTT. The rearrangement links TRBV11-2 to TRBJ1-5, with D tentatively TRBD1 (6 bases). Germline lookup yields CDR1 SGHAT and CDR2 FQNNGV. Deletions cut 4 bases from V and 6 bases from J, with 10 bases between. This CDR3 contains 13 residues. The complete variable domain, with remaining parts taken from reference TRBV11-2 and TRBJ1-5, reads EAGVAQSPRYKIIEKRQSVAFWCNPISGHATLYWYQQILGQGPKLLIQFQNNGVVDDSQLPKDRFSAERLKGVDSTLKIQPAKLEDSAVYLCASSSGAGQPQHFGDGTRLSIL.

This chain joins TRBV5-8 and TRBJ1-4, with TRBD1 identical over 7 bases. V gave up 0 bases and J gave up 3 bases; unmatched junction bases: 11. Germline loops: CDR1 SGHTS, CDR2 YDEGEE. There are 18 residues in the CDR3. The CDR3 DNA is TGTGCCAGCAGCTTGGCTGACTTGGAGGGGGCTGCTAATGAAAAACTGTTTTTT. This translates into CASSLADLEGAANEKLFF.

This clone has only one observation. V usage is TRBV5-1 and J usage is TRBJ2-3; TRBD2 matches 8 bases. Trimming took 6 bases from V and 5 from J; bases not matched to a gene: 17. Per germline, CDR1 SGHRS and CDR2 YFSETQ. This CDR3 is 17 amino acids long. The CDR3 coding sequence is TGCGCCAGCACCCTAAGGAGCGGGGGCTCGTTGGGAGATACGCAGTATTTT. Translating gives CASTLRSGGSLGDTQYF.

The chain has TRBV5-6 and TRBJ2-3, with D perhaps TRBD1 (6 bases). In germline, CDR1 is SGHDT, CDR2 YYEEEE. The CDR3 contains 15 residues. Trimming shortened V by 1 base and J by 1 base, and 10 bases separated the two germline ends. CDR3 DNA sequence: TGTGCCAGCAGCTTGTGGGCAGGGGGCACAGATACGCAGTATTTT. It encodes CASSLWAGGTDTQYF.

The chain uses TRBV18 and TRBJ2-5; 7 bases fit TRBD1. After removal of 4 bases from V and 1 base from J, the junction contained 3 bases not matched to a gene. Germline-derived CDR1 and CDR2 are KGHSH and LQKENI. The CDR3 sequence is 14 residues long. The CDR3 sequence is CASSHTGAQETQYF. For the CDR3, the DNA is TGTGCCAGCTCACATACAGGGGCCCAAGAGACCCAGTACTTC.

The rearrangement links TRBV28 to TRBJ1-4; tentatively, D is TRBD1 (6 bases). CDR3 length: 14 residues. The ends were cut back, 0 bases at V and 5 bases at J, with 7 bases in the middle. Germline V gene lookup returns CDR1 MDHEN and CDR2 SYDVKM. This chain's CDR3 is CASSLWQGNEKLFF. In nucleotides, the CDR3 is TGTGCCAGCAGTTTATGGCAGGGGAATGAAAAACTGTTTTTT.

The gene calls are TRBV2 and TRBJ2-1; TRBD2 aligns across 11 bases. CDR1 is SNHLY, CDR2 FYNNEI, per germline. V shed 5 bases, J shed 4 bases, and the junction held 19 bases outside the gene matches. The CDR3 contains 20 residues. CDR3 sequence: CASSRTTSGGPTLLYNEQFF. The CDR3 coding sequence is TGTGCCAGCAGTCGAACCACTAGCGGGGGACCCACCTTACTATACAATGAGCAGTTCTTC.

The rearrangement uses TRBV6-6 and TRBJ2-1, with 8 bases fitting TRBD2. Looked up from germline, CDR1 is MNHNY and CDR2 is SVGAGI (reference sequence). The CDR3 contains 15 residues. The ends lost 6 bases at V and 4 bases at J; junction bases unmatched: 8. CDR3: CASSGGSGAYNEQFF. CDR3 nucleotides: TGTGCCAGCAGCGGGGGTAGCGGGGCTTACAATGAGCAGTTCTTC.

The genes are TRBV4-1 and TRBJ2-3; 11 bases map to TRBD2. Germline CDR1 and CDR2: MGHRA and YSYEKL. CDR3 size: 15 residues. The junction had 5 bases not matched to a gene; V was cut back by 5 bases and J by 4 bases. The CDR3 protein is CASSSGLAGPDTQYF. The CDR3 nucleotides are TGCGCCAGCAGCTCAGGACTAGCGGGTCCAGATACGCAGTATTTT.

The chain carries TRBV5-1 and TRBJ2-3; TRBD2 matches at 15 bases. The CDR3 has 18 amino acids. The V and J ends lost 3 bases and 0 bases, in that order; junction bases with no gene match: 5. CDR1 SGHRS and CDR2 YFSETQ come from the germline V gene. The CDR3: CASSWGLAGGLSTDTQYF. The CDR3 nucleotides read TGCGCCAGCAGCTGGGGACTAGCGGGGGGACTAAGCACAGATACGCAGTATTTT. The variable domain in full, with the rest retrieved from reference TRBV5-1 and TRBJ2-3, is KAGVTQTPRYLIKTRGQQVTLSCSPISGHRSVSWYQQTPGQGLQFLFEYFSETQRNKGNFPGRFSGRQFSNSRSEMNVSTLELGDSALYLCASSWGLAGGLSTDTQYFGPGTRLTVL.

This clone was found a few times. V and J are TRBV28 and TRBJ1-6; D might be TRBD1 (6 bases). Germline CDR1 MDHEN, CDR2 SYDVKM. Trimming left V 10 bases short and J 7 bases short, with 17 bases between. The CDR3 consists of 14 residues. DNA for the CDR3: TGTGCCACCAGGACAGCTCGGCCAAATTCACCCCTCCACTTT. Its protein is CATRTARPNSPLHF.

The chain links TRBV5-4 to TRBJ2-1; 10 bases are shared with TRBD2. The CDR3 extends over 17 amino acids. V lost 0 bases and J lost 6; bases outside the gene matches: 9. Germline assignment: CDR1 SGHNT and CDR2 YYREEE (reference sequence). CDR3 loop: CASSLGASGGPSNEQFF. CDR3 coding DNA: TGTGCCAGCAGCTTGGGGGCTAGCGGGGGACCAAGCAATGAGCAGTTCTTC.

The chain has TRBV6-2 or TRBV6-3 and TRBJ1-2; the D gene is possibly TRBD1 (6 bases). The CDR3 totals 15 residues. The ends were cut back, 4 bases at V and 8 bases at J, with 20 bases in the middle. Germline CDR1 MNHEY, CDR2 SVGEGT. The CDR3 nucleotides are TGTGCCAGCAGTTTACAGGGCCCGCTTTGGGGAGGCTACACCTTC. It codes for CASSLQGPLWGGYTF.

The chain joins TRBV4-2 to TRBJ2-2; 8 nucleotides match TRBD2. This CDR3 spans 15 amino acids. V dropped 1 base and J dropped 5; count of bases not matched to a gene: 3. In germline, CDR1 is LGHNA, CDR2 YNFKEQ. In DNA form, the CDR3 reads TGTGCCAGCAGCCAAGCGGGGGGGCGAACCGGGGAGCTGTTTTTT. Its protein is CASSQAGGRTGELFF.

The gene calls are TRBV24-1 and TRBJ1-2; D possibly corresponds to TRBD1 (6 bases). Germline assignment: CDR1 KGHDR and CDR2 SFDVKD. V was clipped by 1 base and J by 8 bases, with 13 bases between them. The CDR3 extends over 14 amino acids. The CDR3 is CATSDLSTGMGYTF. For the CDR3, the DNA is TGTGCCACCAGTGATTTATCTACAGGGATGGGCTACACCTTC.

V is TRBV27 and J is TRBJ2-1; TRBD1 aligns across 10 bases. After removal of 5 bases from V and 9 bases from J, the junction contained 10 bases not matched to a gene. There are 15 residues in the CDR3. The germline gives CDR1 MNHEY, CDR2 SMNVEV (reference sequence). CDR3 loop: CASSPGTGVLSEQFF. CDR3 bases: TGTGCCAGCAGTCCCGGGACAGGGGTTCTGAGTGAGCAGTTCTTC.

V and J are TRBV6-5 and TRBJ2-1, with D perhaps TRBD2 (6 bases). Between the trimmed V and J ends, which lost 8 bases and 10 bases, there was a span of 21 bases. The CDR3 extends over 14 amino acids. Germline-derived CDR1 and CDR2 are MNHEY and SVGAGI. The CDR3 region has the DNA TGTGCCAGCCGCCCCGGGACTTCCTTCTGGGAGCAGTTCTTC. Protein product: CASRPGTSFWEQFF.

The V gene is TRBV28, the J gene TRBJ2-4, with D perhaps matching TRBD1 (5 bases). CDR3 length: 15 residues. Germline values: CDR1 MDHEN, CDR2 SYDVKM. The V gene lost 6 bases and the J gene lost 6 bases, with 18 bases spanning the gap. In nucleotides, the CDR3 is TGTGCCAGCAGCCCCGTTTTAGGCCAGGGAAACATTCAGTACTTC. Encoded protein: CASSPVLGQGNIQYF.

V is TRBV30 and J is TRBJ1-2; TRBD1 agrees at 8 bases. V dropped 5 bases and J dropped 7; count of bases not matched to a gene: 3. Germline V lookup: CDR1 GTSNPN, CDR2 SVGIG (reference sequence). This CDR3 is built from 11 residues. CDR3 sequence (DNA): TGTGCCTGGCAGGGGGCTGGTGGCTACACCTTC. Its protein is CAWQGAGGYTF.

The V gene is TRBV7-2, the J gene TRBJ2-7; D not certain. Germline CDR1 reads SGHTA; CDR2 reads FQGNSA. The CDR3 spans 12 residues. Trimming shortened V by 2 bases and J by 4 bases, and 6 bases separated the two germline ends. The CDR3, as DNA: TGTGCCAGCAGCTTAAATATATACGAGCAGTACTTC. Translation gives CASSLNIYEQYF.